This section outlines one TCR beta chain sequence together with its context. Looked up from germline, CDR1 is LGHDT and CDR2 is YNNKEL (reference sequence). V lost 2 bases to trimming and J lost 8 bases; unmatched junction nucleotides: 2. CDR3 length: 13 amino acids. Per the original data handling: Estimation of nucleated cell counts relied on the amplification of reference gene primers. The assay was immunoSEQ multiplex PCR, and TCRdb's table has in-frame clones only and misses some. V and J calls and clone size follow that table, whereas D and trimming were derived from the DNA. The data show 150,000 to 200,000 clones, about 74% seen once. The data are from a study of blood T cell repertoires in COVID-19. In the study overall: Some COVID-19 samples were acute and others convalescent; all came from the United States, Italy and Spain. T cells, B-cell-depleted T cells, or PBMCs provided the cDNA or gDNA that served as material.

The chain carries TRBV3-1 (or the pseudogene TRBV3-2) and TRBJ2-1, with 8 bases matching TRBD2. Material: peripheral blood. This clonotype was obtained from a woman older than 75 with acute or convalescent COVID-19. DNA for the CDR3: TGTGCCAGCAGCCAACTTAGCGGGGATGAGCAGTTCTTC. It is translated as CASSQLSGDEQFF.